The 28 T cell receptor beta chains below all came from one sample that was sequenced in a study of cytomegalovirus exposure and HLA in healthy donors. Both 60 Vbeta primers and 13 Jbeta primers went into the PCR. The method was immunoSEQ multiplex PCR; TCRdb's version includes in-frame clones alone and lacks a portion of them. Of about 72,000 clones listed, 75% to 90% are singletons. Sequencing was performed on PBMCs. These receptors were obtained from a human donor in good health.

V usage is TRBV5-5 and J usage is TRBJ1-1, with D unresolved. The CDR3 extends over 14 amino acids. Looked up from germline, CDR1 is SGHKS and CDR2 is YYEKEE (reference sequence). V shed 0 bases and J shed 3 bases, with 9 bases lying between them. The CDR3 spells CASSLGGEHTEAFF. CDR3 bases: TGTGCCAGCAGCTTGGGGGGAGAGCACACTGAAGCTTTCTTT.

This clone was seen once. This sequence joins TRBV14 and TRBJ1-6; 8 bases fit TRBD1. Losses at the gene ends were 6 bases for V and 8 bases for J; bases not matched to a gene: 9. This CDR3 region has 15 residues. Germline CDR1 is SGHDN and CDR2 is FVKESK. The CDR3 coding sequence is TGTGCCAGCAGTACCAGGGGGCTAGGCGATTCACCCCTCCACTTT. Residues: CASSTRGLGDSPLHF.

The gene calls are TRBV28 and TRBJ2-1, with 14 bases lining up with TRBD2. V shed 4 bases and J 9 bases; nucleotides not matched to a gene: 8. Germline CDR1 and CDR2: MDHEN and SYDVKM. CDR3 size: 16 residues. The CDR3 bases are TGTGCCAGCAGTTCCCGACTAGCGGGGGGGACAGGTGAGCAGTTCTTC. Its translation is CASSSRLAGGTGEQFF.

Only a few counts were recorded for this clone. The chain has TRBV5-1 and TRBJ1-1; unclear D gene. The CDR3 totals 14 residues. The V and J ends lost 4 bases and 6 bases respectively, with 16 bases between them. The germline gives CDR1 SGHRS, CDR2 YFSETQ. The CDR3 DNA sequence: TGCGCCAGCAGCCCGATAGTGGGAGTCTCTGAAGCTTTCTTT. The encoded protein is CASSPIVGVSEAFF.

Here the CDR3 DNA reads TGTGCCAGCAGCCAGAGGGGGGGGCGCACCGGGGAGCTGTTTTTT. Its translation is CASSQRGGRTGELFF. The chain employs TRBV7-2 and TRBJ2-2, with D possibly TRBD2 on 7 matching bases. Trimming removed 5 bases at V and 4 bases at J, with 14 bases between. The CDR3 is 15 residues long. Germline V gene data show CDR1 as SGHTA and CDR2 as FQGNSA.

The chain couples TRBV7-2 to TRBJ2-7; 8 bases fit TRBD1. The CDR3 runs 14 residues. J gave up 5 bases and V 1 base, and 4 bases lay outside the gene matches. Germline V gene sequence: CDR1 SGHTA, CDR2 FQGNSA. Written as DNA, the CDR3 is TGTGCCAGCAGCTTAGACAACAGGGGGAACGAGCAGTACTTC. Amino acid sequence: CASSLDNRGNEQYF.

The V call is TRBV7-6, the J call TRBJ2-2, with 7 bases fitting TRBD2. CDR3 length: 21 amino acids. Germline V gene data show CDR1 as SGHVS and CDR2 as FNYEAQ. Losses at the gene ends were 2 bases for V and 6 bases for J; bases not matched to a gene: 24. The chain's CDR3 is CASSLIPGGSFNLARPGELFF. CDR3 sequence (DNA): TGTGCCAGCAGCTTAATCCCGGGGGGATCCTTTAACTTGGCGCGCCCCGGGGAGCTGTTTTTT.

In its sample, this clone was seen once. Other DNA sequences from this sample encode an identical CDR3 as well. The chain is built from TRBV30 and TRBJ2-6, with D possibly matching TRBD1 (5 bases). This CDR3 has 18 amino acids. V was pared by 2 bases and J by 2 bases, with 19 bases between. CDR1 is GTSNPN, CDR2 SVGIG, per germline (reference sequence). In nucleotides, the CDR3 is TGTGCCTGGAGTCAGGGCTGGTTTTCTTTGGCTGGGGCCAACGTCCTGACTTTC. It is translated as CAWSQGWFSLAGANVLTF.

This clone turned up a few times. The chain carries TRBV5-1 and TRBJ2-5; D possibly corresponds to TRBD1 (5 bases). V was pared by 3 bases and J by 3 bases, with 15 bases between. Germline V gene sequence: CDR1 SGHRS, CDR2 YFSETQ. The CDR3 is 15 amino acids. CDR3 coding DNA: TGCGCCAGCAGCTCAAGGTTAAGGGGAAAAGAGACCCAGTACTTC. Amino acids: CASSSRLRGKETQYF.

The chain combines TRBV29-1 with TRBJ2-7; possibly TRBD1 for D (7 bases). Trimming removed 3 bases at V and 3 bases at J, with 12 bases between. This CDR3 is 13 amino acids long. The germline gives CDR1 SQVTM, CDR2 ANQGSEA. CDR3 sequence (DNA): TGCAGCGTTGAGCAGGGGGGAGGCTACGAGCAGTACTTC. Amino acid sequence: CSVEQGGGYEQYF.

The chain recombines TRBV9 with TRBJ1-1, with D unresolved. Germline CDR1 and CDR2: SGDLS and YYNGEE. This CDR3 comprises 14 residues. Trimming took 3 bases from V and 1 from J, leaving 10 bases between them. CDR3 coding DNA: TGTGCCAGCAGCGCTATTCTTGAGAACACTGAAGCTTTCTTT. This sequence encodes CASSAILENTEAFF. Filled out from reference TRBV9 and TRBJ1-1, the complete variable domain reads DSGVTQTPKHLITATGQRVTLRCSPRSGDLSVYWYQQSLDQGLQFLIQYYNGEERAKGNILERFSAQQFPDLHSELNLSSLELGDSALYFCASSAILENTEAFFGQGTRLTVV.

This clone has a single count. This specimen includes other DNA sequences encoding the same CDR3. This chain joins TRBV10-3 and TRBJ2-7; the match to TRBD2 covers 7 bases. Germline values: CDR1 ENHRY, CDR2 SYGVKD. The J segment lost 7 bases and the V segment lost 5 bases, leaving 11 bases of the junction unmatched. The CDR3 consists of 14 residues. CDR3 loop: CAISPPGGNKEQYF. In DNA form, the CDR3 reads TGTGCCATCAGTCCCCCCGGGGGGAATAAAGAGCAGTACTTC.

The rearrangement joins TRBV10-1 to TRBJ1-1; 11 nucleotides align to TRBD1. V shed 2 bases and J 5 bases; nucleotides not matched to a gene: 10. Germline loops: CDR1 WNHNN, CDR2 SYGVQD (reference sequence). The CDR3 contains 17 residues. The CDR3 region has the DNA TGCGCCAGCAGTGAGAATATCGCCGGGACAGGGGGGACTGAAGCTTTCTTT. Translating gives CASSENIAGTGGTEAFF.

The CDR3 protein is CASKISVATGELFF. DNA of the CDR3: TGTGCCAGCAAAATAAGCGTCGCCACCGGGGAGCTGTTTTTT. V gene TRBV6-5 combines with J gene TRBJ2-2; no firm D call. Germline V CDR1 and CDR2: MNHEY, SVGAGI. The CDR3 loop spans 14 amino acids. Trimming removed 7 bases at V and 4 bases at J, with 13 bases between.

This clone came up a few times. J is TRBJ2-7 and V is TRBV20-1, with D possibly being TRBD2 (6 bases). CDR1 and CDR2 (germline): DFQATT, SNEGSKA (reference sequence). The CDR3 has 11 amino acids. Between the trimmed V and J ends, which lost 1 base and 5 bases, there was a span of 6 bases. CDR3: CSARGRDEQYF. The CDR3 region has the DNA TGCAGTGCTAGAGGGAGGGACGAGCAGTACTTC.

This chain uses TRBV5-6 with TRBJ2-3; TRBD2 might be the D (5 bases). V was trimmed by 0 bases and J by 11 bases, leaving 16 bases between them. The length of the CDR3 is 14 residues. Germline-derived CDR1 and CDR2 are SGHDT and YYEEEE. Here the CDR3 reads CASSLEFPRGGQYF. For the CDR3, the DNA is TGTGCCAGCAGCTTGGAATTTCCCCGGGGTGGGCAGTATTTT.

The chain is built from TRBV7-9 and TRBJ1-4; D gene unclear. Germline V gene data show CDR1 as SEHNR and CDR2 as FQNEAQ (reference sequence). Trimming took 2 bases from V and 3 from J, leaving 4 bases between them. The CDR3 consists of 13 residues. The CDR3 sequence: CASSLPANEKLFF. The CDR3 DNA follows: TGTGCCAGCAGCTTACCGGCTAATGAAAAACTGTTTTTT.

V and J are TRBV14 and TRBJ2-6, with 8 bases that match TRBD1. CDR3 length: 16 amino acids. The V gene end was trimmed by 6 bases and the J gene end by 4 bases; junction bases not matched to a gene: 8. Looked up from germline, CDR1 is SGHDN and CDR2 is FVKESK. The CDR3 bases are TGTGCCAGCAGTCTGACCAGGGGGCCGGGGGCCAACGTCCTGACTTTC. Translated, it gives CASSLTRGPGANVLTF.

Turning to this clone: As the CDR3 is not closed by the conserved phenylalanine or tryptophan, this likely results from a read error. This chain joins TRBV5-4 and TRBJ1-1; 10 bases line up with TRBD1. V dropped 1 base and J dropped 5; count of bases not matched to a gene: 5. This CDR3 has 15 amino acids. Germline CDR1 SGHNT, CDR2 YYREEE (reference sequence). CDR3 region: CASSLTGTGVTEAFL. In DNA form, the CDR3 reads TGTGCCAGCAGCTTGACCGGGACAGGGGTTACTGAAGCTTTCCTT.

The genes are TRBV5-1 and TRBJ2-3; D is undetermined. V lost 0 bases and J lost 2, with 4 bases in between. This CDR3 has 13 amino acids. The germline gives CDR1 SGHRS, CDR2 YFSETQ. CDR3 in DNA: TGCGCCAGCAGCTTGGAGCTCACAGATACGCAGTATTTT. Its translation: CASSLELTDTQYF.

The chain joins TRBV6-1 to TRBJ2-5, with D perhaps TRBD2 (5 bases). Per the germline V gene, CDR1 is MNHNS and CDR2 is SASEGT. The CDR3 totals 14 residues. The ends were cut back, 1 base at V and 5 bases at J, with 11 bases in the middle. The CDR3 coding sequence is TGTGCCAGCAGTGAAGGGGGAGTAACGGAGACCCAGTACTTC. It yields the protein CASSEGGVTETQYF.

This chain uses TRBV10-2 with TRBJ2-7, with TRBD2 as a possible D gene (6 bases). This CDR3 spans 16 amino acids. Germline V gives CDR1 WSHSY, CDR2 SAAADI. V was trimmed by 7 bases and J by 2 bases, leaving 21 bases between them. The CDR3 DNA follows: TGCGCCAGCACCCGAAAGGTCAGGGAGGTTGCCTACGAGCAGTACTTC. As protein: CASTRKVREVAYEQYF.

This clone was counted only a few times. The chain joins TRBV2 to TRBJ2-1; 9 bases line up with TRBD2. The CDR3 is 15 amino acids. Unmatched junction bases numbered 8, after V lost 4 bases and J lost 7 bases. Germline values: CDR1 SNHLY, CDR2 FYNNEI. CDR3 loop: CASSASAGGPNEQFF. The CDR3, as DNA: TGTGCCAGCAGTGCTAGCGCGGGGGGGCCAAATGAGCAGTTCTTC.

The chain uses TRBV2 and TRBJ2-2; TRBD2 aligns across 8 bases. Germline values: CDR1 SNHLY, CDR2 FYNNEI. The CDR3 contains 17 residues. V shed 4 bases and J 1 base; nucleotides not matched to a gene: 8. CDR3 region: CASSARAGAWNTGELFF. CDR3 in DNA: TGTGCCAGCAGTGCAAGAGCGGGGGCCTGGAACACCGGGGAGCTGTTTTTT.

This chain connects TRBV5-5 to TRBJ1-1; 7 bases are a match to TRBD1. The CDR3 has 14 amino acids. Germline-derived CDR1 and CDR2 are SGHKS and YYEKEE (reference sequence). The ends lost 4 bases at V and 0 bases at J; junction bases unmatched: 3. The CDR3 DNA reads TGTGCCAGCAGCCGGGACAGTCTGAACACTGAAGCTTTCTTT. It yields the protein CASSRDSLNTEAFF.

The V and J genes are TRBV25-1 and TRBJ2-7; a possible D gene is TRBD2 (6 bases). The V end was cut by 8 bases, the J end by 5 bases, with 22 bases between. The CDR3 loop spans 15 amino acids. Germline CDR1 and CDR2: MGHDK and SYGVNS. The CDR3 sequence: CASPTCPCGAHEQYF. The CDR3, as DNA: TGTGCCAGCCCCACTTGCCCCTGCGGGGCCCACGAGCAGTACTTC.

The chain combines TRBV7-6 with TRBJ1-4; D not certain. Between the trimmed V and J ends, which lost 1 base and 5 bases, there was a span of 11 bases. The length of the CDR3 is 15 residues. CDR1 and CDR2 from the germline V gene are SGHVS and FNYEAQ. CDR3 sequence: CASSLGMGRNEKLFF. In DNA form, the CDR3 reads TGTGCCAGCAGCTTAGGTATGGGGAGGAATGAAAAACTGTTTTTT.

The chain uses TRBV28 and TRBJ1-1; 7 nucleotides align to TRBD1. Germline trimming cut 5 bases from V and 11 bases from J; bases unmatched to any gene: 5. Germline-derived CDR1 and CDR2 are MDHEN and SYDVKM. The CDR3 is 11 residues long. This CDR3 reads CASSVTGRAFF. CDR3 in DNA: TGTGCCAGCAGTGTGACAGGGAGGGCTTTCTTT. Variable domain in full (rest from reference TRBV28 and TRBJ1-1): DVKVTQSSRYLVKRTGEKVFLECVQDMDHENMFWYRQDPGLGLRLIYFSYDVKMKEKGDIPEGYSVSREKKERFSLILESASTNQTSMYLCASSVTGRAFFGQGTRLTVV.